The 25 T cell receptor beta chains given below trace back to one sample, sequenced in a study of identifying expanded T cells in peripheral blood. Repertoires were generated with immunoSEQ multiplex PCR, while TCRdb's copy carries only in-frame clones and drops some. In the table there are tens of thousands of clones, approximately 90% of which are singletons. Sequencing was done on a sample of blood. The receptors here all came from a person between 18 and 75 years old in good health.

The sample holds a few counts of this clone. The rearrangement uses TRBV6-5 and TRBJ2-2; no clear D gene. The CDR3 has 14 residues. Germline CDR1 reads MNHEY; CDR2 reads SVGAGI. V lost 0 bases to trimming and J lost 5 bases, with 7 bases between them. The DNA for the CDR3 is TGTGCCAGCAGTTACTCGACCGAGACCGGGGAGCTGTTTTTT. This gives the protein CASSYSTETGELFF.

This clone has just one count. The chain uses TRBV5-4 and TRBJ1-6, with D possibly matching TRBD1 (6 bases). Trimming stripped 3 bases from V and 5 bases from J, with 18 bases between. In germline, CDR1 is SGHNT, CDR2 YYREEE (reference sequence). This CDR3 region has 17 residues. The CDR3 reads CASSSFQGRGNNSPLHF. As DNA, the CDR3 is TGTGCCAGCAGCTCCTTCCAGGGGAGAGGGAATAATTCACCCCTCCACTTT.

The CDR3 protein is CASSLISGEETQYF. For the CDR3, the DNA is TGTGCCAGCAGCTTAATTTCAGGGGAAGAGACCCAGTACTTC. The rearrangement uses TRBV7-3 and TRBJ2-5; tentative D call: TRBD1 (6 bases). V lost 1 base, J lost 3 bases, and 9 bases lay in between. The CDR3 is made up of 14 amino acids. Looked up from germline, CDR1 is SGHTA and CDR2 is FQGTGA.

This sequence joins TRBV5-4 and TRBJ2-5; 8 bases align to TRBD1. The end of the DNA is better explained by TRBJ2-7, so the J call may be wrong. The CDR3 length is 15 residues. Germline CDR1 and CDR2: SGHNT and YYREEE (reference sequence). The CDR3 sequence is CASSLDRGFGYEQYF. CDR3 DNA sequence: TGTGCCAGCAGCTTGGACAGGGGGTTCGGCTACGAGCAGTACTTC.

The chain has TRBV7-2 and TRBJ2-1; TRBD2 aligns across 14 bases. The germline CDR1 and CDR2 sequences are SGHTA and FQGNSA. The CDR3 spans 18 residues. The V segment lost 1 base and the J segment 2 bases; nucleotides outside the gene matches: 4. The CDR3 bases are TGTGCCAGCAGCTTAGTAAGACTAGCGGGAGGGGCCTACAATGAGCAGTTCTTC. It specifies CASSLVRLAGGAYNEQFF.

This clone has a single count. The chain uses TRBV2 and TRBJ2-3; TRBD2 agrees at 8 bases. CDR1 and CDR2 from the germline V gene are SNHLY and FYNNEI. Trimming at V came to 2 bases and at J to 0 bases, leaving 1 base not matched to a gene. There are 15 residues in the CDR3. DNA for the CDR3: TGTGCCAGCAGTGAAATAGCGGGGAGCACAGATACGCAGTATTTT. Its translation is CASSEIAGSTDTQYF.

The gene calls are TRBV19 and TRBJ1-1; TRBD1 matches at 11 bases. V lost 6 bases and J lost 11; bases outside the gene matches: 8. Germline-derived CDR1 and CDR2 are LNHDA and SQIVND (reference sequence). The CDR3 runs 13 residues. The CDR3 DNA reads TGTGCCAGTAGCAAGGACAGGGGGCGGGAGGCTTTCTTT. It specifies CASSKDRGREAFF.

The V and J genes are TRBV9 and TRBJ2-3, with D perhaps matching TRBD1 (5 bases). The CDR3 has 15 amino acids. The germline V and J ends were trimmed by 0 bases and 1 base, with 9 bases remaining between them. Per germline, CDR1 SGDLS and CDR2 YYNGEE. CDR3 bases: TGTGCCAGCAGCGTAGGGGGCACTCGCACAGATACGCAGTATTTT. Its protein product is CASSVGGTRTDTQYF.

The chain recombines TRBV6-4 with TRBJ2-3; 12 nucleotides agree with TRBD2. CDR3 size: 16 residues. V dropped 4 bases and J dropped 6; count of bases not matched to a gene: 8. Germline V gene lookup returns CDR1 MRHNA and CDR2 SNTAGT. CDR3 in amino acids: CASSATGTSGSDTQYF. CDR3 DNA: TGTGCCAGCAGTGCGACCGGGACTAGCGGGTCGGATACGCAGTATTTT.

The genes are TRBV2 and TRBJ1-1; D is undetermined. Germline CDR1 reads SNHLY; CDR2 reads FYNNEI. Trimming left V 7 bases short and J 1 base short, with 10 bases between. The CDR3 loop spans 13 amino acids. The CDR3 sequence is CASNLITNTEAFF. In DNA, the CDR3 is TGTGCCAGCAACCTAATAACGAACACTGAAGCTTTCTTT.

The rearrangement uses TRBV5-1 and TRBJ1-1; no clear D. Germline V lookup: CDR1 SGHRS, CDR2 YFSETQ. The CDR3 has 14 residues. V gave up 1 base and J gave up 6 bases, with 13 bases separating them. The CDR3 nucleotides are TGCGCCAGCAGCTTGCTACAAAATCCCGCTGAAGCTTTCTTT. Translation: CASSLLQNPAEAFF.

This chain connects TRBV2 to TRBJ1-2; D remains ambiguous. Germline CDR1 reads SNHLY; CDR2 reads FYNNEI. This CDR3 is built from 13 residues. V lost 2 bases to trimming and J lost 8 bases, with 12 bases between them. CDR3: CASSETHPGGYTF. CDR3 nucleotide sequence: TGTGCCAGCAGTGAAACTCACCCGGGAGGCTACACCTTC.

The genes are TRBV11-2 and TRBJ1-4; D is possibly TRBD1 (6 bases). Germline V gives CDR1 SGHAT, CDR2 FQNNGV. CDR3 length: 15 amino acids. The V end was cut by 2 bases, the J end by 8 bases, with 15 bases between. Here the CDR3 reads CASSLTGAFGEKLFF. CDR3 DNA: TGTGCCAGCAGCTTAACGGGGGCGTTTGGAGAAAAACTGTTTTTT.

V gene TRBV5-1 combines with J gene TRBJ2-1; 12 bases line up with TRBD2. Germline trimming cut 4 bases from V and 2 bases from J; bases unmatched to any gene: 7. Germline CDR1 SGHRS, CDR2 YFSETQ. The CDR3 runs 17 residues. The CDR3 region has the DNA TGCGCCAGCAGCGCCGGACTAGCGGGGAGGGCCTACAATGAGCAGTTCTTC. It translates to CASSAGLAGRAYNEQFF.

This chain connects TRBV7-2 to TRBJ2-1; 9 bases match TRBD2. CDR3 length: 16 residues. The junction had 7 bases not matched to a gene; V was cut back by 1 base and J by 6 bases. The germline V gene has CDR1 SGHTA and CDR2 FQGNSA. The CDR3 nucleotides are TGTGCCAGCAGCTTAGGCGGGAGGGCCGATTTCAATGAGCAGTTCTTC. This codes for CASSLGGRADFNEQFF.

This clone was found once. The chain recombines TRBV2 with TRBJ2-1, with 10 positions matching TRBD2. This CDR3 spans 12 amino acids. Losses at the gene ends were 8 bases for V and 9 bases for J; bases not matched to a gene: 4. CDR1 is SNHLY and CDR2 is FYNNEI in the germline V gene. CDR3 nucleotide sequence: TGTGCCAGCGGTCCTAGCGGGGGTGAGCAGTTCTTC. Translated: CASGPSGGEQFF.

The V gene is TRBV29-1, the J gene TRBJ1-1; TRBD1 aligns across 9 bases. The CDR3 has 14 residues. Germline CDR1 SQVTM, CDR2 ANQGSEA. V shed 7 bases and J 3 bases; nucleotides not matched to a gene: 9. CDR3 sequence (DNA): TGCAGCGCAATACAGGGGGCAACGGACACTGAAGCTTTCTTT. It is translated as CSAIQGATDTEAFF.

The V and J genes are TRBV2 and TRBJ1-2; unclear D gene. Germline assignment: CDR1 SNHLY and CDR2 FYNNEI. Trimming left V 4 bases short and J 7 bases short, with 13 bases between. CDR3 length: 13 amino acids. CDR3 sequence: CASSAKRVGGYTF. The CDR3 DNA follows: TGTGCCAGCAGTGCGAAACGGGTGGGTGGCTACACCTTC. The complete variable domain, with remaining parts taken from reference TRBV2 and TRBJ1-2, reads EPEVTQTPSHQVTQMGQEVILRCVPISNHLYFYWYRQILGQKVEFLVSFYNNEISEKSEIFDDQFSVERPDGSNFTLKIRSTKLEDSAMYFCASSAKRVGGYTFGSGTRLTVV.

V gene TRBV27 combines with J gene TRBJ2-1, with D possibly TRBD1 on 6 matching bases. V shed 8 bases and J shed 0 bases, with 14 bases lying between them. Germline V lookup: CDR1 MNHEY, CDR2 SMNVEV (reference sequence). This CDR3 has 15 amino acids. The CDR3 loop is CASGQGSGSYNEQFF. In nucleotides, the CDR3 is TGTGCCAGCGGGCAGGGGAGCGGCTCCTACAATGAGCAGTTCTTC.

The chain couples TRBV10-3 to TRBJ2-3; 8 bases line up with TRBD2. Germline CDR1 and CDR2: ENHRY and SYGVKD. This CDR3 has 18 residues. J lost 2 bases, V lost 3 bases, and 13 bases had no gene match. In nucleotides, the CDR3 is TGTGCCATCAGTGACCGAGCGGGAGAGAGGCGGAACACAGATACGCAGTATTTT. This sequence encodes CAISDRAGERRNTDTQYF.

The gene calls are TRBV5-6 and TRBJ2-2; D remains ambiguous. Germline V CDR1 and CDR2: SGHDT, YYEEEE. The CDR3 covers 12 residues. V lost 1 base, J lost 8 bases, and 6 bases lay in between. CDR3 bases: TGTGCCAGCAGCTTGATCCCGGGGGAGCTGTTTTTT. Encoded protein: CASSLIPGELFF.

The chain joins TRBV5-1 to TRBJ2-5; 8 positions agree with TRBD1. V lost 2 bases, J lost 3 bases, and 6 bases stayed unmatched. Germline loops: CDR1 SGHRS, CDR2 YFSETQ. This CDR3 region has 15 residues. The CDR3 nucleotides read TGCGCCAGCAGCTTTGGGGACAGGACCGAAGAGACCCAGTACTTC. Its protein is CASSFGDRTEETQYF.

A few counts support this clone. The sample carries other DNA sequences with the same CDR3. Here the CDR3 DNA reads TGTGCCACCAGCAGAGAAAATCAGCCCCAGCATTTT. Encoded protein: CATSRENQPQHF. This sequence joins TRBV15 and TRBJ1-5; no clear D gene. The ends were cut back, 0 bases at V and 4 bases at J, with 1 base in the middle. The CDR3 is 12 residues long. Germline CDR1 LNHNV, CDR2 YYDKDF (reference sequence). Full variable domain (rest looked up from reference TRBV15 and TRBJ1-5): DAMVIQNPRYQVTQFGKPVTLSCSQTLNHNVMYWYQQKSSQAPKLLFHYYDKDFNNEADTPDNFQSRRPNTSFCFLDIRSPGLGDTAMYLCATSRENQPQHFGDGTRLSIL.

V usage is TRBV5-1 and J usage is TRBJ2-7; the D is unclear. The V and J ends lost 0 bases and 0 bases respectively, with 10 bases between them. The CDR3 has 15 amino acids. Germline CDR1 is SGHRS and CDR2 is YFSETQ. CDR3 residues: CASSLVPRYSYEQYF. CDR3 coding DNA: TGCGCCAGCAGCTTGGTTCCCAGGTACTCCTACGAGCAGTACTTC. Together with reference TRBV5-1 and TRBJ2-7, the CDR3 gives the full variable domain: KAGVTQTPRYLIKTRGQQVTLSCSPISGHRSVSWYQQTPGQGLQFLFEYFSETQRNKGNFPGRFSGRQFSNSRSEMNVSTLELGDSALYLCASSLVPRYSYEQYFGPGTRLTVT.

The chain carries TRBV5-6 and TRBJ2-2, with D hard to call. Trimming took 0 bases from V and 0 from J, leaving 15 bases between them. In germline, CDR1 is SGHDT, CDR2 YYEEEE. The CDR3 runs to 18 residues. CDR3 in amino acids: CASSLGEVVGANTGELFF. The CDR3 bases are TGTGCCAGCAGCTTGGGGGAAGTAGTGGGCGCGAACACCGGGGAGCTGTTTTTT.